Listed below are T cell receptor beta chains from one sample, sequenced in a study of T-cell memory formation after mild COVID-19. One entry per CDR3 protein results from TCRdb running MiXCR on the 5' RACE reads. The sample consists of about 430,000 distinct CDR3 sequences, more than 20% of them appearing once. The sequencing input was PBMCs or a T cell subset sorted from them (not recorded which). All receptors come from an adult woman who had mild COVID-19 (a few samples of this study predate the infection). Cell type and time point are not known. Both conserved end residues are part of each CDR3. The D gene is left open where the match is weak. Clone size is given for some rows only: seen once, a few or many times, or a class if the clone is expanded.

.,15,TRBJ2-7,TRBV5-8,TRBD1,TGTGCCAGCAGCACGCGACAGGGGCCAGGAGGCGAGCAGTACTTC,CASSTRQGPGGEQYF
few,15,TRBJ2-3,TRBV24-1,.,TGTGCCACCAGTGAAAAAGCAACTCTGGCAGATACGCAGTATTTT,CATSEKATLADTQYF
.,14,TRBJ1-5,TRBV19,.,TGTGCCAGTAGAGCAGGCCATAGCAATCAGCCCCAGCATTTT,CASRAGHSNQPQHF
few,16,TRBJ2-1,TRBV18,.,TGTGCCAGCTCACCACCCCCCGGGGCAGGGGACAATGAGCAGTTCTTC,CASSPPPGAGDNEQFF
.,18,TRBJ2-6,TRBV5-6,.,TGTGCCAGCAGCCCTCCGGGAAAGAGGGCTTCGGGGGCCAACGTCCTGACTTTC,CASSPPGKRASGANVLTF
.,15,TRBJ1-2,TRBV19,TRBD1,TGTGCCAGTAGTATGAAGACAGGGAGTAACTATGGCTACACCTTC,CASSMKTGSNYGYTF
many,16,TRBJ2-5,TRBV12-3/TRBV12-4,TRBD2,TGTGCCAGCAGTCGAGGGACTAGCGGAAACCAAGAGACCCAGTACTTC,CASSRGTSGNQETQYF
.,15,TRBJ2-1,TRBV12-3/TRBV12-4,.,TGTGCCAGCAGTCTGGACAGTCGGAGCTTCAATGAGCAGTTCTTC,CASSLDSRSFNEQFF
.,12,TRBJ2-1,TRBV28,.,TGTGCCAGCATTAAGGGTGGCGATGAGCAGTTCTTC,CASIKGGDEQFF
.,15,TRBJ2-2,TRBV4-3,.,TGCGCCAGCAGCGGCCCAGGGGTTTCATCGGGGGAGCTGTTTTTT,CASSGPGVSSGELFF
.,11,TRBJ2-7,TRBV5-6,.,TGTGCCAGTGGCAGGAACTACGAGCAGTACTTC,CASGRNYEQYF
many,16,TRBJ2-2,TRBV24-1,.,TGTGCCACCAGTGACCAATCGGCCAGGGACACCGGGGAGCTGTTTTTT,CATSDQSARDTGELFF
.,15,TRBJ2-1,TRBV6-2/TRBV6-3,.,TGTGCCAGCAGTTACAGGGCCAGCTCCTACAATGAGCAGTTCTTC,CASSYRASSYNEQFF
.,14,TRBJ2-7,TRBV24-1,.,TGTGCCACCAGTGACCCCTCAGGGTACTACGAGCAGTACTTC,CATSDPSGYYEQYF
.,16,TRBJ2-5,TRBV15,TRBD1,TGTGCCACCAGCAGAGGACAGGGGGCGAGGCTAGAGACCCAGTACTTC,CATSRGQGARLETQYF
.,15,TRBJ2-7,TRBV5-6,TRBD2,TGTGCCAGCAGCTCCCGACTAGCCGAGACCTACGAGCAGTACTTC,CASSSRLAETYEQYF
.,12,TRBJ2-7,TRBV3-1,.,TGTGCCAGCAGCCGAGGGGGGAGCGAGCAGTACTTC,CASSRGGSEQYF
.,13,TRBJ2-5,TRBV7-6,.,TGTGCCAGCACCCAAAGGGACTCAGAGACCCAGTACTTC,CASTQRDSETQYF
.,14,TRBJ1-5,TRBV28,TRBD1,TGTGCCAGCAGCACCCCGACAGGGGGCCGACCCCAGCATTTT,CASSTPTGGRPQHF
few,13,TRBJ1-1,TRBV7-3,.,TGTGCCAGCAGCTCCCGGACAGACGGAAGAGCTTTCTTT,CASSSRTDGRAFF
few,15,TRBJ2-7,TRBV5-1,.,TGCGCCAGCAGCTTGGAGGCCAGATTGAGGTACGAGCAGTACTTC,CASSLEARLRYEQYF
few,16,TRBJ2-7,TRBV4-2,TRBD2,TGTGCCAGCAGCCATTGGACTAGCGGGGGCCTCTACGAGCAGTACTTC,CASSHWTSGGLYEQYF
.,15,TRBJ1-5,TRBV7-6,.,TGTGCCAGCAGCAATACCCGGGACAGCAATCAGCCCCAGCATTTT,CASSNTRDSNQPQHF
few,16,TRBJ2-4,TRBV5-6,.,TGTGCCAGCAGCTTGCGGGGCACAGGGGCCAAAAACATTCAGTACTTC,CASSLRGTGAKNIQYF
.,14,TRBJ2-3,TRBV20-1,.,TGCAGTGTCACTGGAGAAAGGGGCACAGATACGCAGTATTTT,CSVTGERGTDTQYF
few,15,TRBJ2-1,TRBV6-1,TRBD1,TGTGCCAGCAGTTACTCCGGGACAGGGTTGGATGAGCAGTTCTTC,CASSYSGTGLDEQFF
few,17,TRBJ2-2,TRBV4-3,TRBD1,TGCGCCAGCAGCCTTCTCCGGCAGGGGGCGCGAACCGGGGAGCTGTTTTTT,CASSLLRQGARTGELFF
.,16,TRBJ1-2,TRBV19,TRBD1,TGTGCCAGTAGTATCCACCGGGACAGGGATACCTATGGCTACACCTTC,CASSIHRDRDTYGYTF
.,14,TRBJ2-5,TRBV5-6,.,TGTGCCAGCAGCTCCAGGGATACCGGGGAGACCCAGTACTTC,CASSSRDTGETQYF
.,15,TRBJ2-7,TRBV21-1,.,TGTGCCAGCGCCCCCCGGGACAGGGCCTCCTACGAGCAGTACTTC,CASAPRDRASYEQYF
.,17,TRBJ2-7,TRBV21-1,.,TGTGCCAGCAGCCCCCAGCCCGGGACTAGCGGGAGGGCCGAGCAGTACTTC,CASSPQPGTSGRAEQYF
.,14,TRBJ2-7,TRBV4-1,TRBD1,TGCGCCAGCAGCCAAGGTGACAGGGATGGCGAGCAGTACTTC,CASSQGDRDGEQYF
.,14,TRBJ2-1,TRBV5-6,.,TGTGCCAGCAGCCGAACCGGGACAAAAGATGAGCAGTTCTTC,CASSRTGTKDEQFF
.,16,TRBJ2-3,TRBV6-5,.,TGTGCCAGCAGTTTGTCGCCCCGTGGTTACTCAGATACGCAGTATTTT,CASSLSPRGYSDTQYF
.,17,TRBJ1-2,TRBV7-9,TRBD1,TGTGCCAGCAGCTTTAGTCCGGACAGGGGGCGTAACTATGGCTACACCTTC,CASSFSPDRGRNYGYTF
.,17,TRBJ2-3,TRBV6-1,.,TGTGCCAGCAGTGGGGTGAGGGGTCCAGAGAGCACAGATACGCAGTATTTT,CASSGVRGPESTDTQYF
.,14,TRBJ1-1,TRBV5-1,.,TGCGCCAGCAGCGCAGGGAATCTCCCCGATGAAGCTTTCTTT,CASSAGNLPDEAFF
.,14,TRBJ2-2,TRBV7-9,.,TGTGCCAGCACGATAGGACAGCTCACCGGGGAGCTGTTTTTT,CASTIGQLTGELFF
.,13,TRBJ1-5,TRBV12-3/TRBV12-4,.,TGTGCCAGCAGTACCTCAGGGAATCAGCCCCAGCATTTT,CASSTSGNQPQHF
.,16,TRBJ1-1,TRBV5-1,.,TGCGCCAGCAGCTTGGCCCTGGGAGAGGTGAACACTGAAGCTTTCTTT,CASSLALGEVNTEAFF
few,14,TRBJ2-5,TRBV28,.,TGTGCCACCACCATCAGGGACCACGGGGAGACCCAGTACTTC,CATTIRDHGETQYF
.,17,TRBJ1-4,TRBV7-2,.,TGTGCCAGCAGCTTAGCCGGGAGGACTGCAACTAATGAAAAACTGTTTTTT,CASSLAGRTATNEKLFF
.,16,TRBJ2-7,TRBV20-1,TRBD2,TGCAGTGCTAGAGATCGGAGGCTAGCGGGAATCCACGAGCAGTACTTC,CSARDRRLAGIHEQYF
.,14,TRBJ1-2,TRBV6-5,.,TGTGCCAGCAGTTATCTGTCCGGAGGCAATGGCTACACCTTC,CASSYLSGGNGYTF
few,14,TRBJ1-2,TRBV20-1,.,TGCAGTGCTAGAGGTTCGAGGAATACCTATGGCTACACCTTC,CSARGSRNTYGYTF
.,15,TRBJ2-5,TRBV19,TRBD2,TGTGCCAGTAGTCGGGCTAGCGGGGGGGAAGAGACCCAGTACTTC,CASSRASGGEETQYF
.,14,TRBJ2-3,TRBV30,.,TGTGCCTGGAGTCGGACGACACAGGGAGATACGCAGTATTTT,CAWSRTTQGDTQYF
.,15,TRBJ2-7,TRBV5-6,.,TGTGCCAGCAGCTTGGCCGGGGCCGGGACCTACGAGCAGTACTTC,CASSLAGAGTYEQYF
.,14,TRBJ1-2,TRBV14,TRBD1,TGTGCCAGCAGCCGCCTCGGACAGGGGGCTGGCTACACCTTC,CASSRLGQGAGYTF
.,18,TRBJ1-1,TRBV12-3/TRBV12-4,.,TGTGCCAGCAGTGAAAAGATCAGGACTCTCGAGATGAACACTGAAGCTTTCTTT,CASSEKIRTLEMNTEAFF
.,16,TRBJ2-5,TRBV20-1,TRBD2,TGCAGTGCGCCCGCCCCGGGACTACCCCTGGGCGAGACCCAGTACTTC,CSAPAPGLPLGETQYF
.,14,TRBJ2-1,TRBV4-2,TRBD2,TGTGCCAGCAGCCAAGCTCGGGGGGGGAATAAGCAGTTCTTC,CASSQARGGNKQFF
.,16,TRBJ2-1,TRBV6-2/TRBV6-3,TRBD2,TGTGCCAGCAGTTACCCCCGCGGGACTAGCGACAATGAGCAGTTCTTC,CASSYPRGTSDNEQFF